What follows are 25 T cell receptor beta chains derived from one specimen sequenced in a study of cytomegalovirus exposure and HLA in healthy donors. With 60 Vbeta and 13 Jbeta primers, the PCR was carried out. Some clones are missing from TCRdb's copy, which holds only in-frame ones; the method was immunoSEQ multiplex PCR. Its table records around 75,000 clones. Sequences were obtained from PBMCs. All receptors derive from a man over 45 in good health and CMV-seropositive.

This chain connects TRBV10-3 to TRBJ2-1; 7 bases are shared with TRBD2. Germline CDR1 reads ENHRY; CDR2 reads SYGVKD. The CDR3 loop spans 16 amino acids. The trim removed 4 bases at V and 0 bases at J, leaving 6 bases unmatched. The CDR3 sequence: CAISGAAGSSYNEQFF. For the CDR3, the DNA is TGTGCCATCAGTGGGGCAGCGGGGAGCTCCTACAATGAGCAGTTCTTC.

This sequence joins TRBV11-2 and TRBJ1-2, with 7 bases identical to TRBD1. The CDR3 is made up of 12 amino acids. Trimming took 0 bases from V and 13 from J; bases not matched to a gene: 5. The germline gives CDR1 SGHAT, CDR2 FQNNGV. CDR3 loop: CASSLERQGVTF. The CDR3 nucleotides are TGTGCCAGCAGCTTAGAGCGGCAGGGGGTCACCTTC.

The DNA for the CDR3 is TGCGCCAGCAGCTTGGAAGCGGGGAGGACAGATACGCAGTATTTT. Protein sequence: CASSLEAGRTDTQYF. This chain uses TRBV5-1 with TRBJ2-3; 7 positions agree with TRBD2. Trimming cost V 0 bases and J 3 bases; bases outside gene matches: 4. The CDR3 runs to 15 residues. Germline CDR1 is SGHRS and CDR2 is YFSETQ. Complete variable domain (other parts from reference TRBV5-1 and TRBJ2-3): KAGVTQTPRYLIKTRGQQVTLSCSPISGHRSVSWYQQTPGQGLQFLFEYFSETQRNKGNFPGRFSGRQFSNSRSEMNVSTLELGDSALYLCASSLEAGRTDTQYFGPGTRLTVL.

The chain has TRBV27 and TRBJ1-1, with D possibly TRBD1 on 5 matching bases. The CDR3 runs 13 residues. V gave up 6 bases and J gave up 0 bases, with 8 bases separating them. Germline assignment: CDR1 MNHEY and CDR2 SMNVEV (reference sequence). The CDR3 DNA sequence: TGTGCCAGCAGCCCGACAGTGAACACTGAAGCTTTCTTT. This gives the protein CASSPTVNTEAFF.

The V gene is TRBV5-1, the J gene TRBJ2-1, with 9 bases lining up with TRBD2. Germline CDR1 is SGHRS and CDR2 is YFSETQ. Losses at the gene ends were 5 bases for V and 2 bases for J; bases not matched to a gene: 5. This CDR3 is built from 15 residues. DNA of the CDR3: TGCGCCAGCAGACGGCGGGAGGGTACCTACAATGAGCAGTTCTTC. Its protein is CASRRREGTYNEQFF.

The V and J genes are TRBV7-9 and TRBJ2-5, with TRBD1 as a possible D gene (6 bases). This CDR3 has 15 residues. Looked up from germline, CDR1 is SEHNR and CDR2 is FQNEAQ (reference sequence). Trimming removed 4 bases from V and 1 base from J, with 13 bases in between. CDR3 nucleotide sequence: TGTGCCAGCAGCTCAGCAAGGACAGTCCAAGAGACCCAGTACTTC. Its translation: CASSSARTVQETQYF.

The CDR3 sequence: CASSPPGGREDTDTQYF. The DNA for the CDR3 is TGTGCCAGCAGCCCCCCGGGGGGGCGGGAGGACACAGATACGCAGTATTTT. The chain combines TRBV9 with TRBJ2-3; TRBD2 agrees at 8 bases. The CDR3 is 17 amino acids. CDR1 and CDR2 from the germline V gene are SGDLS and YYNGEE. The ends lost 4 bases at V and 2 bases at J; junction bases unmatched: 12.

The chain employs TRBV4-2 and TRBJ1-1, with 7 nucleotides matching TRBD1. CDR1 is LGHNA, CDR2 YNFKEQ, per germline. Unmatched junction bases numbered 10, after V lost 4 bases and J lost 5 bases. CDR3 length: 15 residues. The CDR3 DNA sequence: TGTGCCAGCAGCCTAGGACAGGCGATCCCGACTGAAGCTTTCTTT. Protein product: CASSLGQAIPTEAFF.

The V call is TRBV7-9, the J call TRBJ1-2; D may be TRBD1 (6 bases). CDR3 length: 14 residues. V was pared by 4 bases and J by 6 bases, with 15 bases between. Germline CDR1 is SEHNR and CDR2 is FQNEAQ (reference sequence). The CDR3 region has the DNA TGTGCCAGCAGCTGGGGGCGGGTGATGGATGGCTACACCTTC. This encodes CASSWGRVMDGYTF.

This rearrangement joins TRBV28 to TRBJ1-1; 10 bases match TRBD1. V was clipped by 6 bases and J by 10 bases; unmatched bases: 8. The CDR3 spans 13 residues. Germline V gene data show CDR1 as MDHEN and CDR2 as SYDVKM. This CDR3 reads CASSRDRGIGAFF. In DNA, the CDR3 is TGTGCCAGCAGCCGGGACAGGGGAATTGGAGCTTTCTTT.

CDR3 loop: CASSTVAGRGETQYF. The DNA for the CDR3 is TGTGCCAGCAGCACAGTAGCGGGGAGAGGGGAGACCCAGTACTTC. The V and J genes are TRBV7-2 and TRBJ2-5; 8 bases map to TRBD2. Germline-derived CDR1 and CDR2 are SGHTA and FQGNSA. This CDR3 spans 15 amino acids. V lost 5 bases, J lost 5 bases, and 10 bases stayed unmatched.

CDR3 amino acids: CASSTGTGNTEAFF. The CDR3 coding sequence is TGCGCCAGCAGTACCGGGACAGGGAACACTGAAGCTTTCTTT. V is TRBV5-1 and J is TRBJ1-1, with 8 bases lining up with TRBD1. CDR1 is SGHRS, CDR2 YFSETQ, per germline. The CDR3 loop spans 14 amino acids. Unmatched junction bases numbered 4, after V lost 5 bases and J lost 1 base.

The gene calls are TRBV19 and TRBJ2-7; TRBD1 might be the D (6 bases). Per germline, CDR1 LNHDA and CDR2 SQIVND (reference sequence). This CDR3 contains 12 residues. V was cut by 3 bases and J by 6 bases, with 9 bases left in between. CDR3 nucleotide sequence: TGTGCCAGTAGTATCCTCAGGGGCGAGCAGTACTTC. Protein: CASSILRGEQYF.

This CDR3 reads CASSYAGRSQETQYF. CDR3 DNA sequence: TGTGCCAGCAGTTACGCAGGGAGGTCTCAAGAGACCCAGTACTTC. V usage is TRBV6-5 and J usage is TRBJ2-5; tentatively, D is TRBD2 (6 bases). The CDR3 extends over 15 amino acids. CDR1 is MNHEY and CDR2 is SVGAGI in the germline V gene. V was clipped by 2 bases and J by 2 bases, with 12 bases between them.

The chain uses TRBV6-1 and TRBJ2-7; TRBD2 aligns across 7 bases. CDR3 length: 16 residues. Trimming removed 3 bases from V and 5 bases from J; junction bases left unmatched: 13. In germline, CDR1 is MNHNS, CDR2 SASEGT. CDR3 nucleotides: TGTGCCAGCAGTGAGTCGTGGCGGGAGCCCATCGACGAGCAGTACTTC. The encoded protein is CASSESWREPIDEQYF.

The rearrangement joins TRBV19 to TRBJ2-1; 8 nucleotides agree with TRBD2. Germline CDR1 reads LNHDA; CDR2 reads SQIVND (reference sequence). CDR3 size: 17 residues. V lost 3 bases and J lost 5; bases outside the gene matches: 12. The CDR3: CASSMWAGTRRNNEQFF. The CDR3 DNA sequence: TGTGCCAGTAGTATGTGGGCCGGGACTAGGAGAAACAATGAGCAGTTCTTC.

The CDR3 loop is CASSISGRSRSTGELFF. Here the CDR3 DNA reads TGTGCCAGTAGTATAAGCGGGAGGTCTAGGAGCACCGGGGAGCTGTTTTTT. The J gene is TRBJ2-2, the V gene TRBV19; 9 bases are shared with TRBD2. This CDR3 spans 17 amino acids. Trimming took 2 bases from V and 4 from J; bases not matched to a gene: 8. Germline lookup yields CDR1 LNHDA and CDR2 SQIVND (reference sequence).

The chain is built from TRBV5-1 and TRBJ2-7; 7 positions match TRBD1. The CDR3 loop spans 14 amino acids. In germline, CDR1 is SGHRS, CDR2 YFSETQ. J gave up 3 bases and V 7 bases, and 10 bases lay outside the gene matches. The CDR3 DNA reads TGCGCCAGCTCCCCTTCAGCAGGGGGCTACGAGCAGTACGTC. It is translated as CASSPSAGGYEQYV.

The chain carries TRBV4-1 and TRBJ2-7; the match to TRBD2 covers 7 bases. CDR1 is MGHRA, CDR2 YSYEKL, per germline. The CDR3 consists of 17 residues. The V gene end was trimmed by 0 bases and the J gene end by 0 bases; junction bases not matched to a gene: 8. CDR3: CASSQESAGDLSYEQYF. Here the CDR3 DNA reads TGCGCCAGCAGCCAAGAATCTGCGGGAGATCTCTCCTACGAGCAGTACTTC.

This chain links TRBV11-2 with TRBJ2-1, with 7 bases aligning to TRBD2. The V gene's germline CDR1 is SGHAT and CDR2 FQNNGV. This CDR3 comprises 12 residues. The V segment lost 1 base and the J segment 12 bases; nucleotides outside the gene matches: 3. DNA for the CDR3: TGTGCCAGCAGCTTAGTGCGGGAGAGGCAGTTCTTC. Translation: CASSLVRERQFF.

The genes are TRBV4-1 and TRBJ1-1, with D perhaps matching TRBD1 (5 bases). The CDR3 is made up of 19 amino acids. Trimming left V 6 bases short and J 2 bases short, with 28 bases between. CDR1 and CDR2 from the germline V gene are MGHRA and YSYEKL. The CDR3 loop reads CASRRKGVGSFRDNTEAFF. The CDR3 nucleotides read TGCGCCAGCAGACGAAAAGGGGTAGGGTCCTTCAGGGATAACACTGAAGCTTTCTTT.

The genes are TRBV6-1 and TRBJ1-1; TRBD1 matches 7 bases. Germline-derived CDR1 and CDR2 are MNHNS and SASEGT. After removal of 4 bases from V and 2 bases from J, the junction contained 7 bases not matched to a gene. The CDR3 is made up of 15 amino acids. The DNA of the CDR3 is TGTGCCAGCAGTGCGCCCGGACAGGATAACACTGAAGCTTTCTTT. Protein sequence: CASSAPGQDNTEAFF.

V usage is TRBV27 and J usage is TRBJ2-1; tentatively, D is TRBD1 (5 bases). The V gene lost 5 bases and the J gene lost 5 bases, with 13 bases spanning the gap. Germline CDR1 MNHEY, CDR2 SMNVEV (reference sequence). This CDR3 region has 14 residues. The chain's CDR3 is CASSRATANNEQFF. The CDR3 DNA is TGTGCCAGCAGTAGAGCGACAGCCAACAATGAGCAGTTCTTC.

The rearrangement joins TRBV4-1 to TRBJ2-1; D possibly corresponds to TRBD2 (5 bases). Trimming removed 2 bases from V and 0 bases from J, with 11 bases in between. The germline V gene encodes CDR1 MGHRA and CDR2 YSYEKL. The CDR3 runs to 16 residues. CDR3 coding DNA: TGCGCCAGCAGCCAATCCGGACTTTTCTCCTACAATGAGCAGTTCTTC. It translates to CASSQSGLFSYNEQFF.

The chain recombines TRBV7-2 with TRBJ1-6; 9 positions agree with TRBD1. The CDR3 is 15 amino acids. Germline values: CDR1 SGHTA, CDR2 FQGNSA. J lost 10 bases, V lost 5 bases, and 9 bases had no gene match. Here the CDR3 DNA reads TGTGCCAGCAGCCCGCCGGGACAGGGATCATCACCCCTCCACTTT. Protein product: CASSPPGQGSSPLHF.